The next 27 T cell receptor beta chains were all read from a single sample in a study of T cells after yellow fever vaccination. Using its own MiXCR run on the 5' RACE reads, TCRdb lists one record per CDR3 protein. The repertoire holds under 500,000 distinct CDR3 sequences, with about 17% as singletons. The sequences come from PBMCs, collected before the yellow fever booster vaccination. Source of these receptors: a man aged 18 to 30 who received the YFV17D yellow fever vaccine.

Only a few counts were recorded for this clonotype. The chain employs TRBV7-2 and TRBJ2-4; no clear D. The ends were cut back, 5 bases at V and 12 bases at J, with 14 bases in the middle. The CDR3 contains 12 residues. Germline CDR1 SGHTA, CDR2 FQGNSA. This CDR3 is CASSRPRPAQYF. The CDR3 bases are TGTGCCAGCAGCCGTCCAAGGCCAGCTCAGTACTTC.

The V gene is TRBV5-1, the J gene TRBJ2-2, with D unresolved. V lost 1 base and J 0 bases, leaving 10 bases between the germline ends. CDR1 SGHRS and CDR2 YFSETQ come from the germline V gene. This CDR3 is 16 amino acids long. The CDR3 sequence is CASSLTVRSNTGELFF. CDR3 DNA: TGCGCCAGCAGCTTGACAGTAAGATCGAACACCGGGGAGCTGTTTTTT.

The CDR3 reads CSAGKGETQYF. The CDR3 DNA is TGCAGTGCGGGAAAAGGGGAGACCCAGTACTTC. J is TRBJ2-5 and V is TRBV20-1; D is unclear. Germline assignment: CDR1 DFQATT and CDR2 SNEGSKA (reference sequence). V was cut by 6 bases and J by 5 bases, with 10 bases left in between. This CDR3 is built from 11 residues.

The rearrangement joins TRBV5-6 to TRBJ1-2, with 8 bases lining up with TRBD1. Germline V gene data show CDR1 as SGHDT and CDR2 as YYEEEE. This CDR3 has 15 residues. V was pared by 3 bases and J by 1 base, with 5 bases of the junction left unmatched. The DNA for the CDR3 is TGTGCCAGCAGCTCCCGACAGGGGTTTAACTATGGCTACACCTTC. Its translation is CASSSRQGFNYGYTF.

The rearrangement uses TRBV5-1 and TRBJ2-5, with TRBD2 as a possible D gene (6 bases). The CDR3 is 14 residues long. Trimming removed 4 bases at V and 3 bases at J, with 13 bases between. The germline V gene encodes CDR1 SGHRS and CDR2 YFSETQ. CDR3 loop: CASSRGGFEETQYF. The CDR3, as DNA: TGCGCCAGCAGCCGAGGAGGGTTCGAAGAGACCCAGTACTTC.

The gene calls are TRBV7-6 and TRBJ1-2, with 10 nucleotides matching TRBD1. Germline V gives CDR1 SGHVS, CDR2 FNYEAQ. The CDR3 sequence is 15 residues long. V shed 5 bases, J shed 4 bases, and the junction held 7 bases outside the gene matches. The CDR3 region has the DNA TGTGCCAGCAGCGACACCGGGACAGGGGCCTATGGCTACACCTTC. Translation: CASSDTGTGAYGYTF.

This clonotype was found many times. The chain uses TRBV24-1 and TRBJ2-3; 12 bases line up with TRBD2. This CDR3 region has 16 residues. J was trimmed by 8 bases and V by 2 bases; bases with no gene match: 7. CDR1 KGHDR and CDR2 SFDVKD come from the germline V gene. The CDR3 DNA sequence: TGTGCCACCAGTGATTCGGCTAGCGGGGGGGAGATTACGCAGTATTTT. Translation: CATSDSASGGEITQYF.

Only a few counts were recorded for this clonotype. The gene calls are TRBV6-1 and TRBJ2-6, with 8 bases identical to TRBD2. V trimming: 7 bases; J trimming: 0 bases; junction bases outside the gene matches: 8. The CDR3 covers 17 residues. Germline V CDR1 and CDR2: MNHNS, SASEGT. The CDR3 reads CASTPGGGLSGANVLTF. Here the CDR3 DNA reads TGTGCCAGCACCCCGGGGGGGGGTCTCTCTGGGGCCAACGTCCTGACTTTC.

The chain joins TRBV5-4 to TRBJ2-1; 7 nucleotides match TRBD2. The CDR3 totals 15 residues. With 4 bases clipped from V and 5 bases from J, the junction kept 9 bases outside the gene matches. From germline, CDR1 is SGHNT and CDR2 YYREEE (reference sequence). CDR3 loop: CASSPSAGSNNEQFF. CDR3 DNA sequence: TGTGCCAGCAGCCCCTCAGCGGGGTCCAACAATGAGCAGTTCTTC.

V gene TRBV6-1 combines with J gene TRBJ2-3, with TRBD2 matching over 7 bases. CDR1 is MNHNS, CDR2 SASEGT, per germline. The CDR3 totals 16 residues. V gave up 5 bases and J gave up 3 bases; unmatched junction bases: 11. The CDR3 DNA sequence: TGTGCCAGCAGTTCTCTTACCGGGGGGAGTACAGATACGCAGTATTTT. It specifies CASSSLTGGSTDTQYF.

The gene calls are TRBV9 and TRBJ2-1; D is possibly TRBD2 (7 bases). This CDR3 comprises 15 residues. CDR1 and CDR2 (germline): SGDLS, YYNGEE. The V gene lost 0 bases and the J gene lost 4 bases, with 11 bases spanning the gap. CDR3 region: CASSVGGGEYNEQFF. CDR3 DNA sequence: TGTGCCAGCAGCGTAGGCGGGGGCGAATACAATGAGCAGTTCTTC. Using reference TRBV9 and TRBJ2-1 for the parts outside the CDR3, the full variable domain is DSGVTQTPKHLITATGQRVTLRCSPRSGDLSVYWYQQSLDQGLQFLIQYYNGEERAKGNILERFSAQQFPDLHSELNLSSLELGDSALYFCASSVGGGEYNEQFFGPGTRLTVL.

This clonotype was seen repeatedly, ten times or more. The chain is built from TRBV29-1 and TRBJ2-1; tentative D call: TRBD1 (5 bases). Germline V lookup: CDR1 SQVTM, CDR2 ANQGSEA. This CDR3 contains 15 residues. The V end was cut by 6 bases, the J end by 2 bases, with 17 bases between. As DNA, the CDR3 is TGCAGCGTCTCCCGCGCAGGGATGGCCTACAATGAGCAGTTCTTC. It specifies CSVSRAGMAYNEQFF.

V usage is TRBV30 and J usage is TRBJ2-3; D perhaps matches TRBD2 (6 bases). The V and J ends lost 5 bases and 0 bases respectively, with 12 bases between them. This CDR3 contains 14 residues. Germline CDR1 and CDR2: GTSNPN and SVGIG (reference sequence). The CDR3 reads CAWGGRSSTDTQYF. The CDR3 nucleotides are TGTGCCTGGGGAGGGAGGAGTAGCACAGATACGCAGTATTTT. Full variable domain (outside the CDR3, taken from reference TRBV30 and TRBJ2-3): SQTIHQWPATLVQPVGSPLSLECTVEGTSNPNLYWYRQAAGRGLQLLFYSVGIGQISSEVPQNLSASRPQDRQFILSSKKLLLSDSGFYLCAWGGRSSTDTQYFGPGTRLTVL.

This clonotype came up many times. J is TRBJ1-1 and V is TRBV27; possible D gene TRBD1, 6 bases. With 2 bases removed from V and 3 bases from J, the gap between germline ends came to 10 bases. The CDR3 contains 14 residues. Germline lookup yields CDR1 MNHEY and CDR2 SMNVEV (reference sequence). Here the CDR3 reads CASSLRGSDTEAFF. Written as DNA, the CDR3 is TGTGCCAGCAGTTTAAGGGGGTCGGACACTGAAGCTTTCTTT.

The rearrangement uses TRBV18 and TRBJ1-5; tentative D call: TRBD1 (6 bases). The CDR3 is 15 residues long. The germline V and J ends were trimmed by 6 bases and 1 base, with 13 bases remaining between them. Germline V lookup: CDR1 KGHSH, CDR2 LQKENI. The CDR3 DNA is TGTGCCAGCTCCCTAGAACAGGGAAGCAATCAGCCCCAGCATTTT. Protein product: CASSLEQGSNQPQHF.

A few counts support this clonotype. V and J are TRBV4-3 and TRBJ1-2, with D uncertain. The V end was cut by 0 bases, the J end by 7 bases, with 12 bases between. Looked up from germline, CDR1 is LGHNA and CDR2 is YSLEER. The CDR3 is 14 residues long. The DNA for the CDR3 is TGCGCCAGCAGCCAAGAGCCCGGCTGGGGTGGCTACACCTTC. Translating gives CASSQEPGWGGYTF.

The chain carries TRBV6-5 and TRBJ1-1; a possible D gene is TRBD1 (5 bases). Per the germline V gene, CDR1 is MNHEY and CDR2 is SVGAGI. This CDR3 has 14 residues. V was pared by 6 bases and J by 4 bases, with 15 bases between. The CDR3 reads CASSLLGAGTEAFF. The CDR3 DNA is TGTGCCAGCAGCCTTTTAGGGGCGGGCACTGAAGCTTTCTTT.

This clonotype was found many times. The chain is built from TRBV9 and TRBJ1-1, with D possibly TRBD1 on 5 matching bases. CDR1 is SGDLS, CDR2 YYNGEE, per germline. V was shortened by 0 bases and J by 4 bases, with 13 bases between the two germline ends. The CDR3 sequence is 15 residues long. The CDR3 reads CASSVGSPGTTEAFF. DNA of the CDR3: TGTGCCAGCAGCGTAGGCAGCCCAGGGACCACTGAAGCTTTCTTT.

This clonotype has just a few counts. V usage is TRBV5-1 and J usage is TRBJ1-5; tentative D call: TRBD1 (6 bases). The V and J ends lost 0 bases and 0 bases respectively, with 13 bases between them. Germline V gives CDR1 SGHRS, CDR2 YFSETQ. The length of the CDR3 is 17 residues. The CDR3 protein is CASSLAYGGHSNQPQHF. Here the CDR3 DNA reads TGCGCCAGCAGCTTGGCCTATGGGGGGCATAGCAATCAGCCCCAGCATTTT. Looking up the rest from reference TRBV5-1 and TRBJ1-5 gives the full variable domain: KAGVTQTPRYLIKTRGQQVTLSCSPISGHRSVSWYQQTPGQGLQFLFEYFSETQRNKGNFPGRFSGRQFSNSRSEMNVSTLELGDSALYLCASSLAYGGHSNQPQHFGDGTRLSIL.

V and J are TRBV7-6 and TRBJ2-7, with D uncertain. This CDR3 has 13 residues. Germline V gene lookup returns CDR1 SGHVS and CDR2 FNYEAQ. V was cut by 1 base and J by 5 bases, with 9 bases left in between. For the CDR3, the DNA is TGTGCCAGCAGCTTAGATCCGTCCGACGAGCAGTACTTC. As protein: CASSLDPSDEQYF.

The rearrangement uses TRBV6-5 and TRBJ2-1, with TRBD1 matching over 9 bases. The CDR3 covers 14 residues. V lost 6 bases to trimming and J lost 5 bases; unmatched junction nucleotides: 5. In germline, CDR1 is MNHEY, CDR2 SVGAGI. The CDR3 region is CASRPGQGNNEQFF. The CDR3 DNA is TGTGCCAGCAGACCAGGACAGGGGAACAATGAGCAGTTCTTC.

V usage is TRBV9 and J usage is TRBJ1-4; D gene ambiguous. Germline assignment: CDR1 SGDLS and CDR2 YYNGEE. Trimming left V 0 bases short and J 2 bases short, with 8 bases between. The CDR3 length is 15 residues. CDR3 nucleotides: TGTGCCAGCAGCGTAGGGGCAGTGACTAATGAAAAACTGTTTTTT. This codes for CASSVGAVTNEKLFF. Full variable domain (missing parts from reference TRBV9 and TRBJ1-4): DSGVTQTPKHLITATGQRVTLRCSPRSGDLSVYWYQQSLDQGLQFLIQYYNGEERAKGNILERFSAQQFPDLHSELNLSSLELGDSALYFCASSVGAVTNEKLFFGSGTQLSVL.

The V call is TRBV20-1, the J call TRBJ1-2; TRBD1 aligns across 8 bases. The V segment lost 4 bases and the J segment 0 bases; nucleotides outside the gene matches: 7. Germline values: CDR1 DFQATT, CDR2 SNEGSKA (reference sequence). The CDR3 length is 15 residues. In DNA form, the CDR3 reads TGCAGTGCTATCTCCGAACAGGGGGCTAACTATGGCTACACCTTC. Its translation: CSAISEQGANYGYTF.

This clonotype was recorded a few times. The chain employs TRBV5-1 and TRBJ1-2, with D possibly being TRBD1 (5 bases). The CDR3 extends over 15 amino acids. Germline V gene sequence: CDR1 SGHRS, CDR2 YFSETQ. V was cut by 1 base and J by 5 bases, with 15 bases left in between. CDR3: CASSLLTAHSYGYTF. The CDR3 DNA sequence: TGCGCCAGCAGCTTGCTGACAGCCCACTCATATGGCTACACCTTC.

This clonotype was observed a few times. The chain recombines TRBV3-1 with TRBJ1-5; D unresolved. This CDR3 is built from 13 residues. In germline, CDR1 is LGHDT, CDR2 YNNKEL (reference sequence). Deletions cut 0 bases from V and 6 bases from J, with 6 bases between. The CDR3 is CASSQDYVQPQHF. For the CDR3, the DNA is TGTGCCAGCAGCCAAGACTACGTTCAGCCCCAGCATTTT.

V and J are TRBV4-1 and TRBJ1-2, with a weak D call TRBD1 (5 bases). Trimming cost V 3 bases and J 4 bases, with 15 bases left between them. The CDR3 runs to 15 residues. Germline CDR1 reads MGHRA; CDR2 reads YSYEKL. The CDR3 loop is CASSHGTEGGYGYTF. DNA of the CDR3: TGCGCCAGCAGCCACGGGACGGAGGGAGGCTATGGCTACACCTTC.

This clonotype has a handful of counts. The chain uses TRBV7-9 and TRBJ2-2; possible D gene TRBD1, 6 bases. This CDR3 spans 17 amino acids. Germline loops: CDR1 SEHNR, CDR2 FQNEAQ (reference sequence). V was clipped by 1 base and J by 7 bases, with 19 bases between them. CDR3 DNA: TGTGCCAGCAGCTTAGTGCCCGGGACCCCAGGGGACGGGGAGCTGTTTTTT. Amino acids: CASSLVPGTPGDGELFF. Combining the CDR3 with reference TRBV7-9 and TRBJ2-2 gives the whole variable domain DTGVSQNPRHKITKRGQNVTFRCDPISEHNRLYWYRQTLGQGPEFLTYFQNEAQLEKSRLLSDRFSAERPKGSFSTLEIQRTEQGDSAMYLCASSLVPGTPGDGELFFGEGSRLTVL.